This T cell receptor (beta chain) was found in a study of shared clonotypes between healthy human individuals. Study-wide results and limits: Clonotypes which were not shared had lower generation probabilities than clonotypes that all four donors shared.

V lost 1 base and J lost 5, with 14 bases in between. This CDR3 contains 15 residues. Germline V gene data show CDR1 as SGHAT and CDR2 as FQNNGV. Naive CD8 cells, CD45RO-negative and positively selected for CCR7, excluded terminally differentiated effector memory CD45RA+ cells. Healthy HIV-negative adults without recent acute infections or vaccinations served as donors. Comments on this clone: Its antigen is currently unknown.

Sequencing used immunoSEQ multiplex PCR; TCRdb keeps in-frame clones, though not all of them. The data hold about 2,100,000 clones, with 93% observed a single time. Sequenced sample: naive CD8+ T cells from PBMCs. The chain uses TRBV11-2 and TRBJ1-1; D gene ambiguous. The sequence was obtained from a man younger than 35 in good health. Some clones in this sample may be carry-over from other donors' samples. CDR3 sequence reads: CASSLGGVGWTEAFF. DNA of the CDR3: TGTGCCAGCAGCTTAGGTGGGGTTGGATGGACTGAAGCTTTCTTT.